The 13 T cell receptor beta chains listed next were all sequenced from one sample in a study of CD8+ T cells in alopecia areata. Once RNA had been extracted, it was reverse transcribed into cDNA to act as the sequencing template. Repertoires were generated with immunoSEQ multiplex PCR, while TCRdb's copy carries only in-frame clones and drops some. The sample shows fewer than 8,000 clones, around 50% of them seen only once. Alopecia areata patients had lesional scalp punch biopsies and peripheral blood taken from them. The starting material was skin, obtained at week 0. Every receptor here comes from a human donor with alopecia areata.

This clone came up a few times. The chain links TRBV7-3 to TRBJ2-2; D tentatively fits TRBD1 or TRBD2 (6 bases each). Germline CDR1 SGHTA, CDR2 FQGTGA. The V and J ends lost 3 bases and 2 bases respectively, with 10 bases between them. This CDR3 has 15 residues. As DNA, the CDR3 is TGTGCCAGCAGCTTTAAGGGGGGTAACACCGGGGAGCTGTTTTTT. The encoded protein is CASSFKGGNTGELFF.

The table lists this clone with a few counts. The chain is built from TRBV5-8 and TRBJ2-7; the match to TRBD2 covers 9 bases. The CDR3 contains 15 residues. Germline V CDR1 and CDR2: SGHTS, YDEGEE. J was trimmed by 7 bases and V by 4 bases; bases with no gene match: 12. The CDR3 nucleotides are TGTGCCAGCAGCCGCCTGACTAGCGGTCGAAGGGAGCAGTACTTC. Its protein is CASSRLTSGRREQYF. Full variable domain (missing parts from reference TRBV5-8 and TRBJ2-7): EAGVTQSPTHLIKTRGQQATLRCSPISGHTSVYWYQQALGLGLQFLLWYDEGEERNRGNFPPRFSGRQFPNYSSELNVNALELEDSALYLCASSRLTSGRREQYFGPGTRLTVT.

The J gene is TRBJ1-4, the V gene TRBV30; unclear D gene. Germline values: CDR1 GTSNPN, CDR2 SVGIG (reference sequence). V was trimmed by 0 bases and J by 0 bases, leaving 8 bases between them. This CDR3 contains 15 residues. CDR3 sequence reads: CAWSVGWTTNEKLFF. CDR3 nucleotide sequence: TGTGCCTGGAGTGTGGGCTGGACAACTAATGAAAAACTGTTTTTT.

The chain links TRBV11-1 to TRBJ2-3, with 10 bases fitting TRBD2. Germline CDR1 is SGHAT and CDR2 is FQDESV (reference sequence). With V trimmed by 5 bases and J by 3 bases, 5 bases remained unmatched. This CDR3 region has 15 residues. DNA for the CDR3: TGTGCCAGCAGCGAGGGGGGACTAGCGACAGATACGCAGTATTTT. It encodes CASSEGGLATDTQYF.

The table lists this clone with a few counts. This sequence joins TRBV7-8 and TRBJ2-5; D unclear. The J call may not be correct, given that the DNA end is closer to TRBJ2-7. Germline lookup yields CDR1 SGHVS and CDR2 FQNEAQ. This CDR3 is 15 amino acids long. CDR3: CASSLEAQSSYEQYF. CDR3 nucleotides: TGTGCCAGCAGCTTAGAGGCGCAAAGCTCCTACGAGCAGTACTTC.

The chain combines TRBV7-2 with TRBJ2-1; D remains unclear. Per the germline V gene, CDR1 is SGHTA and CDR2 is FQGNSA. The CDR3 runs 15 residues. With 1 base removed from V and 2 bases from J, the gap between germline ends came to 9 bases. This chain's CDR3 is CASSLGSSPYNEQFF. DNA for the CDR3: TGTGCCAGCAGCTTAGGTTCCTCTCCCTACAATGAGCAGTTCTTC.

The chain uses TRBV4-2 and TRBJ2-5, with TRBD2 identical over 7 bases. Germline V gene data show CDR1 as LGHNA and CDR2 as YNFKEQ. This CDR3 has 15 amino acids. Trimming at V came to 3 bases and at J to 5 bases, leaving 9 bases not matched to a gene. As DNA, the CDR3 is TGTGCCAGCAGCCAGGCCGGGGAGGGAAGGGAGACCCAGTACTTC. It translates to CASSQAGEGRETQYF.

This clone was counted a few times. The CDR3 region has the DNA TGTGCCAGCAGCGAGGGACTAGCGGTCGAAGAGACCCAGTACTTC. This sequence encodes CASSEGLAVEETQYF. The chain links TRBV2 to TRBJ2-5, with 11 positions matching TRBD2. The V gene end was trimmed by 6 bases and the J gene end by 3 bases; junction bases not matched to a gene: 6. CDR1 is SNHLY and CDR2 is FYNNEI in the germline V gene. This CDR3 region has 15 residues.

Here the CDR3 DNA reads TGTGCCAGCAGCGTAGTTGAAGATGAGCAGTTCTTC. Its protein is CASSVVEDEQFF. The V gene is TRBV9, the J gene TRBJ2-1, with no clear D. With 0 bases removed from V and 8 bases from J, the gap between germline ends came to 6 bases. Germline values: CDR1 SGDLS, CDR2 YYNGEE. The CDR3 has 12 amino acids.

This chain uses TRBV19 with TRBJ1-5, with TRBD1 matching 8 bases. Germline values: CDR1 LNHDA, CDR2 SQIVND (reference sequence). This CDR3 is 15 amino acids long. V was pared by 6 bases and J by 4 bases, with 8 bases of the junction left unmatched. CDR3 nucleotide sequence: TGTGCCAGTAGCCCCTCCAGGGGGCCGAATCAGCCCCAGCATTTT. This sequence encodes CASSPSRGPNQPQHF.

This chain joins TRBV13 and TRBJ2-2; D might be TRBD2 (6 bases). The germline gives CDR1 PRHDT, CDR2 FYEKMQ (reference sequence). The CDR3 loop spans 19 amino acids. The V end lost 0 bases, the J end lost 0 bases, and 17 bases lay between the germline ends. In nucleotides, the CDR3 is TGTGCCAGCAGCTTAGGCTTGGGCAACGGAGGGTCGAACACCGGGGAGCTGTTTTTT. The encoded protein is CASSLGLGNGGSNTGELFF.

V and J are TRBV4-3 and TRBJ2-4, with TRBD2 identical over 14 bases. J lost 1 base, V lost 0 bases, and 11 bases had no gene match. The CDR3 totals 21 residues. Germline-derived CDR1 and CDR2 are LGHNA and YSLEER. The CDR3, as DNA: TGCGCCAGCAGCCAAGATCCAGGCCTTGGGACTAGCGGGAGTGCCAAAAACATTCAGTACTTC. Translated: CASSQDPGLGTSGSAKNIQYF.

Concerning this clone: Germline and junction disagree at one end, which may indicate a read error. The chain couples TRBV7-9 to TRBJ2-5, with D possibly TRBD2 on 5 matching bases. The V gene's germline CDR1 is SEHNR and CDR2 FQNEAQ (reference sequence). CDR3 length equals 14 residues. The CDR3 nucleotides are TGTGCCAACAGCTTAGCGCTTAAGCAAGAGACCCAGTACTTC. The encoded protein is CANSLALKQETQYF.